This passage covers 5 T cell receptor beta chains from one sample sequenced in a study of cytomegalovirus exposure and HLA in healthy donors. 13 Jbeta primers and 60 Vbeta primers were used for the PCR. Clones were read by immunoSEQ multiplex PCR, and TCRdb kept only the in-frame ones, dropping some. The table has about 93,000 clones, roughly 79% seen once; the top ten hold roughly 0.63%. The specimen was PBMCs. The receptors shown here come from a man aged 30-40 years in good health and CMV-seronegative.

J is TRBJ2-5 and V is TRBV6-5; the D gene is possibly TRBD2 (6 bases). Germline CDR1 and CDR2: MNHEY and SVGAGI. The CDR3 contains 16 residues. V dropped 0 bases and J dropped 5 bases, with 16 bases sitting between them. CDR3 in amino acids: CASSYSMGLGEETQYF. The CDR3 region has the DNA TGTGCCAGCAGTTACTCTATGGGACTCGGAGAGGAGACCCAGTACTTC.

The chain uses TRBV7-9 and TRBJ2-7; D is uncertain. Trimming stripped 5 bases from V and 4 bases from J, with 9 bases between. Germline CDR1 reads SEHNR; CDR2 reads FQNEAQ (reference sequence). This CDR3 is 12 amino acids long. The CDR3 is CASSPIPYEQYF. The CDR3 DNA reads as TGTGCCAGCAGCCCCATCCCATACGAGCAGTACTTC.

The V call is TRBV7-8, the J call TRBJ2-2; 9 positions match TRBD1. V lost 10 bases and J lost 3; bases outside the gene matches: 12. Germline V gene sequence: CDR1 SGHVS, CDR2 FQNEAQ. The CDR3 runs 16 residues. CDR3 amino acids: CAINPRGDRDTGELFF. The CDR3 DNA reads TGTGCCATCAACCCCCGGGGGGACAGGGACACCGGGGAGCTGTTTTTT.

For the CDR3, the DNA is TGTGCCAGTAGTTTTACTAGCGGGGGGACCTACGAGCAGTACTTC. Its protein is CASSFTSGGTYEQYF. The V and J genes are TRBV19 and TRBJ2-7; 12 nucleotides line up with TRBD2. This CDR3 comprises 15 residues. With 5 bases clipped from V and 2 bases from J, the junction kept 4 bases outside the gene matches. From germline, CDR1 is LNHDA and CDR2 SQIVND (reference sequence). Full variable domain (missing parts from reference TRBV19 and TRBJ2-7): DGGITQSPKYLFRKEGQNVTLSCEQNLNHDAMYWYRQDPGQGLRLIYYSQIVNDFQKGDIAEGYSVSREKKESFPLTVTSAQKNPTAFYLCASSFTSGGTYEQYFGPGTRLTVT.

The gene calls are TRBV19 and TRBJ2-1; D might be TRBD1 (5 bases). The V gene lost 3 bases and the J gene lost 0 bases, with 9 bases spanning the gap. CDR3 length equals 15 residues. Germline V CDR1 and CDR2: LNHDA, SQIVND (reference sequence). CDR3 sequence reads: CASSIGQDSYNEQFF. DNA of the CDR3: TGTGCCAGTAGTATTGGACAAGACTCCTACAATGAGCAGTTCTTC.